This T cell receptor beta chain was retrieved from a study of blood T cells in healthy people across ages. Study-level information: Template switching caught about one barcoded beta molecule for each two T cells.

Next came a second PCR, run for roughly 7 to 12 cycles, which used a sample-barcoded 5' primer along with a J-beta primer mix. TCRdb used MiXCR to reprocess the 5' RACE reads, holding one entry per CDR3 protein. The sample lists 700,000 to 850,000 distinct CDR3 sequences; under 40% were seen once. To note about this clonotype: Its antigen is as yet unknown.

Study results and limitations: For the donors, CMV status was unknown and possibly confounded expanded clonotype changes. As age increased, TCR beta diversity per million T cells fell in a roughly linear fashion. PBMCs that were unsorted prevented a conclusive naive versus antigen-experienced comparison.

The TCR originated in a man aged 18 to 29 in good health. The source material was blood.

CDR3 loop: CASSGGGDTDTQYF. CDR3 in DNA: TGTGCCAGCAGTGGCGGGGGGGACACAGATACGCAGTATTTT. The V and J genes are TRBV2 and TRBJ2-3, with TRBD2 identical over 9 bases. There are 14 residues in the CDR3. V lost 4 bases and J lost 2; bases outside the gene matches: 1. Germline CDR1 is SNHLY and CDR2 is FYNNEI.